A selection of T cell receptor beta chains follows, all from one sample in a study of shared clonotypes between healthy human individuals. Assay used: immunoSEQ multiplex PCR; TCRdb lists only in-frame clones, some missing. In the table there are roughly 2.5 million clones, about 92% of which are singletons. Source material: naive CD4+ T cells sorted from blood. The receptors shown here come from a man younger than 35 in good health. Both conserved end residues are part of each CDR3. The order of the fields is clone size, J gene, V gene, D gene, CDR3 DNA, CDR3 protein. D genes are given only for firm matches. Where a row states a size, it is once, few, many or the class of an expanded clone; other rows omit it.

>-|TRBJ2-1|TRBV10-2|-
TGCGCCAGCAGTGCTGGGTACAATGAGCAGTTCTTC
CASSAGYNEQFF
>-|TRBJ1-2|TRBV7-3|TRBD1
TGTGCCAGCAGCTGGACAGGGACTACTAACTATGGCTACACCTTC
CASSWTGTTNYGYTF
>-|TRBJ1-2|TRBV4-1|-
TGCGCCAGCAGCCAAGATCGGTCCAGGGCCCAGGTTGGCTACACCTTC
CASSQDRSRAQVGYTF
>-|TRBJ2-5|TRBV28|-
TGTGCCAGCAGTTGGGCTAGCGAAGAGACCCAGTACTTC
CASSWASEETQYF
>-|TRBJ1-3|TRBV7-2|-
TGTGCCAGCAGCAGAGGGTACTCTGGAAACACCATATATTTT
CASSRGYSGNTIYF
>-|TRBJ2-5|TRBV5-1|-
TGCGCCAGCGCGATCGGGGGCAACGGTGTCCAGGAGACCCAGTACTTC
CASAIGGNGVQETQYF
>-|TRBJ2-7|TRBV19|-
TGTGCCAGTAGTATAGATTCCTCGGGGCTAGCCTACGAGCAGTACTTC
CASSIDSSGLAYEQYF
>-|TRBJ1-3|TRBV5-1|-
TGCGCCAGCAGCGTTGACACTGGAGGAAACACCATATATTTT
CASSVDTGGNTIYF
>-|TRBJ2-5|TRBV9|-
TGTGCCAGCAGCGTAGGGGGTCTGCCCGGAGAGACCCAGTACTTC
CASSVGGLPGETQYF
>-|TRBJ1-5|TRBV5-4|TRBD1
TGTGCCAGCAGCCAACAGGGGGGCAATCAGCCCCAGCATTTT
CASSQQGGNQPQHF
>-|TRBJ1-4|TRBV9|-
TGTGCCAGCAGCCGAGGGGGAGGTATAACTAATGAAAAACTGTTTTTT
CASSRGGGITNEKLFF
>-|TRBJ1-2|TRBV19|-
TGTGCCAGTAGTGGTACAGGGAAATATGGCTACACCTTC
CASSGTGKYGYTF
>-|TRBJ2-1|TRBV19|-
TGTGCCAGTAGTAGGACTACCGTCTCCTACAATGAGCAGTTCTTC
CASSRTTVSYNEQFF
>-|TRBJ2-5|TRBV11-3|-
TGTGCCAGCAGCTTAGGACTGCAAGAGACCCAGTACTTC
CASSLGLQETQYF
>-|TRBJ2-5|TRBV30|-
TGTGCCTGGAACAAAGGCAGCTTGCAAGAGACCCAGTACTTC
CAWNKGSLQETQYF
>-|TRBJ2-7|TRBV29-1|-
TGCAGCGTTCTGGGGTCCTACTACGAGCAGTACTTC
CSVLGSYYEQYF
>-|TRBJ2-5|TRBV10-1|-
TGCGCCAGCAGTGAAAATCAGGGGAGGGAGACCCAGTACTTC
CASSENQGRETQYF
>few|TRBJ1-1|TRBV18|-
TGTGCCAGCTCACCGGGCGGGGACACTGAAGCTTTCTTT
CASSPGGDTEAFF
>-|TRBJ2-2|TRBV19|-
TGTGCGGGTCAGGGCAACACCGGGGAGCTGTTTTTT
CAGQGNTGELFF
>-|TRBJ2-2|TRBV30|TRBD2
TGTGCCTGGAGGTTGCACGGGACTAGCGGGAGGGCATCGAACACCGGGGAGCTGTTTTTT
CAWRLHGTSGRASNTGELFF
>few|TRBJ1-2|TRBV6-1|-
TGTGCCAGCAGTGACCAGGGGAATAGCTATGGCTACACCTTC
CASSDQGNSYGYTF
>once|TRBJ2-5|TRBV12-5|-
TGTGCTAGTGGTTTGGATAGAGAGACCCAGTACTTC
CASGLDRETQYF
>-|TRBJ2-5|TRBV6-6|-
TGTGCCAGCAGTTACGGAACGACAACGATGGAGACCCAGTACTTC
CASSYGTTTMETQYF
>once|TRBJ2-1|TRBV7-2|TRBD1
TGTGCCAGCAGCTTAGTAGGGACAGGAGCAAATAATGAGCAGTTCTTC
CASSLVGTGANNEQFF
>few|TRBJ1-2|TRBV18|TRBD1
TGTGCCAGCTCACCGTTGACAGGGGTACATGGCTACACCTTC
CASSPLTGVHGYTF
>-|TRBJ1-4|TRBV5-1|-
TGCGCCAGCAGCGAGGGGGTGGGCGGTGAAAAACTGTTTTTT
CASSEGVGGEKLFF
>-|TRBJ1-1|TRBV20-1|-
TGCAGTGCTAGGAAGGCCGACGAAGCTTTCTTT
CSARKADEAFF
>-|TRBJ2-1|TRBV5-6|TRBD2
TGTGCCAGCAGCTTGCAACTACTAGCGGGAGCCAATGAGCAGTTCTTC
CASSLQLLAGANEQFF
>-|TRBJ1-4|TRBV18|-
TGTGCCAGCTCACCACAACAGGGTGATGAAAAACTGTTTTTT
CASSPQQGDEKLFF
>-|TRBJ2-7|TRBV27|TRBD1
TGTGCCAGCAGTTTCCGGGACAGGGGTTCAAGAGGGGAGCAGTACTTC
CASSFRDRGSRGEQYF
>-|TRBJ2-1|TRBV7-2|-
TGTGCCAGCAGCCGCGGGATAATGGGTGAGCAGTTCTTC
CASSRGIMGEQFF
>-|TRBJ2-2|TRBV9|TRBD2
TGTGCCAGCAGCCTTACTAGCGGGGGTCTGGGCGGGGAGCTGTTTTTT
CASSLTSGGLGGELFF
>-|TRBJ2-5|TRBV28|-
TGTGCCAGCAGTCCCCCCGCGGGCGGCGAAGAGACCCAGTACTTC
CASSPPAGGEETQYF
>-|TRBJ2-3|TRBV28|-
TGTGCCAGCGGGGATCACACAGATACGCAGTATTTT
CASGDHTDTQYF
>-|TRBJ2-5|TRBV7-9|TRBD1
TGTGCCAGCAGCTTTGGGGACAGAGGGAAGGAGACCCAGTACTTC
CASSFGDRGKETQYF
>-|TRBJ2-1|TRBV9|-
TGTGCCAGCAGCGTCGCAGGGGGTACTAGCTCATACAATGAGCAGTTCTTC
CASSVAGGTSSYNEQFF
>-|TRBJ1-5|TRBV19|-
TGTGCCAGTAGTATAGTCGGGGTGCGTAGCAATCAGCCCCAGCATTTT
CASSIVGVRSNQPQHF
>-|TRBJ2-7|TRBV6-1|-
TGTGCCAGCAGTGCGACCGGCGTTGCGGATCAGCAGTACTTC
CASSATGVADQQYF
>-|TRBJ1-6|TRBV5-6|-
TGTGCCAGCAGCTTGGATTCAGGGTATAATTCACCCCTCCACTTT
CASSLDSGYNSPLHF
>-|TRBJ2-7|TRBV6-1|-
TGTGCCAGCAGTAGCACCTACGAGCAGTACTTC
CASSSTYEQYF
>-|TRBJ2-1|TRBV7-3|TRBD2
TGTGCCAGCAGCTCGACTAGCGGGGCCTACAATGAGCAGTTCTTC
CASSSTSGAYNEQFF
>-|TRBJ2-2|TRBV30|-
TGTGCCTGGAGATCCGCTTCGAACACCGGGGAGCTGTTTTTT
CAWRSASNTGELFF
>-|TRBJ2-1|TRBV2|TRBD2
TGTGCCAGCAGGGGGACTAGCGAAATCAATGAGCAGTTCTTC
CASRGTSEINEQFF
>-|TRBJ2-3|TRBV11-2|-
TGTGCCAGCAGCTTAGTGGTCTATGGCACAGATACGCAGTATTTT
CASSLVVYGTDTQYF
>-|TRBJ2-2|TRBV2|TRBD2
TGTGCCAGCGGACTAGCGGCGGCCGGGGAGCTGTTTTTT
CASGLAAAGELFF
>-|TRBJ1-2|TRBV9|-
TGTGCCAGCAGCGCTTATTCCGGGGTGGGTAACTATGGCTACACCTTC
CASSAYSGVGNYGYTF
>-|TRBJ2-4|TRBV6-1|-
TGTGCCAGCAGTGAAGTAGGCAGGGTTTCCTTAGCCAAAAACATTCAGTACTTC
CASSEVGRVSLAKNIQYF
>once|TRBJ2-3|TRBV7-6|-
TGTGCCAGCAGCTTATACCCCCAAACGGGAGCAGAAGATACGCAGTATTTT
CASSLYPQTGAEDTQYF
>few|TRBJ1-6|TRBV6-1|-
TGTGCCAGCAGTCGGGGAAATTCACCCCTCCACTTT
CASSRGNSPLHF
>-|TRBJ2-5|TRBV7-9|TRBD1
TGTGCCAGCAGATCGACAGGGGGAGAGACCCAGTACTTC
CASRSTGGETQYF
>-|TRBJ1-6|TRBV5-6|-
TGTGCCAGCAGCGTAGACAGTTTCGATAATTCACCCCTCCACTTT
CASSVDSFDNSPLHF
>-|TRBJ2-1|TRBV4-3|TRBD2
TGCGCCAGCAGCCAGGATTACTCCTATGTGGCGGGGGGAGGGCCAAATGAGCAGTTCTTC
CASSQDYSYVAGGGPNEQFF
>-|TRBJ1-4|TRBV19|TRBD1
TGTGCCAGTAGTAGCGGGACAGGGAGCGAAAAACTGTTTTTT
CASSSGTGSEKLFF
>-|TRBJ1-3|TRBV15|-
TGTGCCACCAGCAGAGAGGGGGGTACTGGAAACACCATATATTTT
CATSREGGTGNTIYF
>once|TRBJ1-1|TRBV5-1|TRBD1
TGCGCCAGCAGTTCAGGGGGGACGAACACTGAAGCTTTCTTT
CASSSGGTNTEAFF
>once|TRBJ2-3|TRBV11-2|-
TGTGCCAGCAATCGAGGGGATAAAATAGATACGCAGTATTTT
CASNRGDKIDTQYF
>-|TRBJ1-5|TRBV28|-
TGTGCCAGCAGTTTATCGTACGGGCTCGGGAGCAATCAGCCCCAGCATTTT
CASSLSYGLGSNQPQHF
>-|TRBJ1-1|TRBV7-9|-
TGTGCCAGCAGCTTAAACGAGGCTGAAGCTTTCTTT
CASSLNEAEAFF